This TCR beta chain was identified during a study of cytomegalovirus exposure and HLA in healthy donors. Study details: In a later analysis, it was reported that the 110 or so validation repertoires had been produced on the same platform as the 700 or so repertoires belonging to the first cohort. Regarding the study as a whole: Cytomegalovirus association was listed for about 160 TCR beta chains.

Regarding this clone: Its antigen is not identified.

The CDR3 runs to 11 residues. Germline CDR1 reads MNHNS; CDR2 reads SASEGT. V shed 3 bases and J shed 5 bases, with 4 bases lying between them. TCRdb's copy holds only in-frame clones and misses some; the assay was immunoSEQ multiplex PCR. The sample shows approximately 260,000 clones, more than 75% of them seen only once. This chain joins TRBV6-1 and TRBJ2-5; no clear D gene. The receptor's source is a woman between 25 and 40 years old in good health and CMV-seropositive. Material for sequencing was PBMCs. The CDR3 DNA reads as TGTGCCAGCAGTGATCGGGAGACCCAGTACTTC. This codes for CASSDRETQYF.